This T cell receptor (beta chain) was identified in a study of cytomegalovirus exposure and HLA in healthy donors. Overall study results and limits: Later analysis placed DRB1 highest and HLA-C lowest in TCR association rates, which differed by HLA locus.

PCR primers comprised 60 Vbeta and 13 Jbeta primers. Only in-frame clones appear in the TCRdb table, and some are missing; sequencing was by immunoSEQ multiplex PCR. Of just over 200,000 clones in the sample, 82% were seen once. Details on this clone: The antigen remains undetermined.

Germline V CDR1 and CDR2: GTSNPN, SVGIG (reference sequence). This CDR3 spans 12 amino acids. The V end was cut by 5 bases, the J end by 5 bases, with 12 bases between. Sequences were obtained from PBMCs. This chain links TRBV30 with TRBJ2-5, with a possible D match to TRBD2 (5 bases). The sequence derives from a woman aged 35 to 49 in good health and CMV-seronegative. The CDR3 nucleotides read TGTGCCTGGGACCAGGTAGCGGAGACCCAGTACTTC. This sequence encodes CAWDQVAETQYF.